This T cell receptor beta chain was identified in a study of blood T cell repertoires in COVID-19. Germline CDR1 and CDR2: LNHDA and SQIVND (reference sequence). This CDR3 comprises 14 residues. The V segment lost 7 bases and the J segment 2 bases; nucleotides outside the gene matches: 7. Sequencing used immunoSEQ multiplex PCR; TCRdb keeps in-frame clones, though not all of them. The table has 100,000 to 150,000 clones, approximately 84% seen once. What was sequenced was peripheral blood. The chain uses TRBV19 and TRBJ1-2; 7 bases are a match to TRBD1. This sequence originates from an elderly woman with acute or convalescent COVID-19. As DNA, the CDR3 is TGTGCCAGTACCTCGACGACAGGGAACTATGGCTACACCTTC. Translated, it gives CASTSTTGNYGYTF.